Listed below are T cell receptor beta chains from one sample, sequenced in a study of blood T cell repertoires in COVID-19. Sequenced by immunoSEQ multiplex PCR; TCRdb stores in-frame clones only, minus some. The sample lists fewer than 300,000 clones, over 75% occurring once. Sequences were obtained from PBMCs or T cells enriched from blood (not recorded which). The receptors originated from a woman aged 25 to 39 who had recovered from COVID-19. Both conserved end residues are part of each CDR3. The D gene is left open where the match is weak. A clone size is listed for some rows: how often the clone was seen (once, few, many), or a class if it is expanded.

d_call	v_call	clone_size	j_call	cdr3_aa	cdr3_nt
TRBD2	TRBV10-1	.	TRBJ2-5	CASETWGGLQETQYF	TGCGCCAGTGAGACATGGGGGGGATTACAAGAGACCCAGTACTTC
TRBD1	TRBV2	.	TRBJ1-2	CLTGQGGSNYGYTF	TGCCTTACTGGACAGGGAGGGTCTAACTATGGCTACACCTTC
TRBD1	TRBV2	few	TRBJ2-7	CASSNTGGSWEQYF	TGTGCCAGCAGTAATACAGGGGGCTCGTGGGAGCAGTACTTC
.	TRBV24-1	.	TRBJ2-7	CATSERDEQYF	TGTGCCACCAGTGAGCGGGACGAGCAGTACTTC
TRBD1	TRBV27	.	TRBJ1-2	CASRGGTGKNYGYTF	TGTGCCAGCAGGGGCGGGACAGGAAAAAACTATGGCTACACCTTC
TRBD2	TRBV5-1	.	TRBJ2-7	CASSSPIGTMVKQYF	TGCGCCAGCAGCTCGCCAATCGGGACTATGGTGAAGCAGTACTTC
TRBD1	TRBV7-8	.	TRBJ1-2	CASSPGQGYGYTF	TGTGCCAGCAGCCCGGGACAGGGCTATGGCTACACCTTC
.	TRBV7-2	once	TRBJ1-2	CASSPAAGVIGYTF	TGTGCCAGCAGCCCCGCGGCCGGGGTAATTGGCTACACCTTC
.	TRBV7-2	.	TRBJ1-6	CASSNRERNSPLHF	TGTGCCAGCAGCAACCGGGAAAGAAATTCACCCCTCCACTTT
.	TRBV5-1	.	TRBJ1-6	CASSRLTGVLRPLHF	TGCGCCAGCAGCCGCCTGACAGGCGTGTTGAGACCCCTCCACTTT
.	TRBV6-5	few	TRBJ1-5	CASRGERGQPQHF	TGTGCCAGCCGCGGAGAGCGCGGACAGCCCCAGCATTTT
.	TRBV4-3	.	TRBJ1-2	CASSQEGRGNYGYTF	TGCGCCAGCAGCCAAGAGGGTAGGGGTAACTATGGCTACACCTTC
.	TRBV10-1	.	TRBJ2-1	CASSEQAGWYNEQFF	TGCGCCAGCAGTGAGCAGGCGGGATGGTACAATGAGCAGTTCTTC
.	TRBV10-2	.	TRBJ2-2	CASSEIAGPRGPGELFF	TGCGCCAGCAGTGAGATTGCTGGGCCTAGGGGTCCCGGGGAGCTGTTTTTT
TRBD1	TRBV5-4	.	TRBJ1-6	CASSPGQGMLHSPLHF	TGTGCCAGCAGCCCGGGACAGGGAATGTTGCATTCACCCCTCCACTTT
TRBD1	TRBV7-2	.	TRBJ2-7	CASSSIWGWDSNYEQYF	TGTGCCAGCAGCTCCATCTGGGGGTGGGACAGCAACTACGAGCAGTACTTC
.	TRBV6-5	.	TRBJ1-3	CASSQTSGNTIYF	TGTGCCAGCAGCCAGACATCTGGAAACACCATATATTTT
.	TRBV7-3	.	TRBJ2-1	CASSSSALGGSYNEQFF	TGTGCCAGCAGCTCAAGCGCTTTGGGGGGCTCCTACAATGAGCAGTTCTTC
TRBD1	TRBV27	.	TRBJ2-7	CASSTVTGTVIGEQYF	TGTGCCAGCAGTACCGTGACCGGGACAGTCATCGGCGAGCAGTACTTC
TRBD1	TRBV7-2	.	TRBJ2-5	CASSQGQGMETQYF	TGTGCCAGCAGTCAAGGACAGGGGATGGAGACCCAGTACTTC
.	TRBV6-2/TRBV6-3	.	TRBJ1-5	CASSPVGGIQPQHF	TGTGCCAGCAGCCCCGTGGGGGGAATTCAGCCCCAGCATTTT
TRBD1	TRBV15	.	TRBJ2-2	CATSRGQGVAGELFF	TGTGCCACCAGCAGAGGACAGGGGGTTGCCGGGGAGCTGTTTTTT
.	TRBV6-5	.	TRBJ2-1	CASSSSGGGNYNEQFF	TGTGCCAGCAGTTCCTCCGGGGGAGGTAACTACAATGAGCAGTTCTTC
TRBD1	TRBV7-9	.	TRBJ1-4	CASSFQQGAPNEKLFF	TGTGCCAGCAGCTTTCAACAGGGGGCCCCAAATGAAAAACTGTTTTTT
TRBD2	TRBV5-4	.	TRBJ2-5	CASSLVGAGVETQYF	TGTGCCAGCAGCTTGGTAGGGGCGGGAGTCGAGACCCAGTACTTC
.	TRBV6-4	.	TRBJ2-2	CASSAFLSSTGELFF	TGTGCCAGCAGTGCGTTCCTTTCGAGCACCGGGGAGCTGTTTTTT
.	TRBV6-5	.	TRBJ2-5	CASRLVGQETQYF	TGTGCCAGCCGACTAGTAGGTCAAGAGACCCAGTACTTC
.	TRBV7-9	.	TRBJ2-1	CASSQDDRYNEQFF	TGTGCCAGCAGCCAGGATGACAGATACAATGAGCAGTTCTTC
.	TRBV28	.	TRBJ1-1	CASTPRGRLNTEAFF	TGTGCCAGCACCCCCAGGGGACGGTTGAACACTGAAGCTTTCTTT
.	TRBV27	once	TRBJ2-5	CASSLGTYQETQYF	TGTGCCAGCAGTTTAGGGACTTATCAAGAGACCCAGTACTTC